Listed below are T cell receptor beta chains from one sample, sequenced in a study of T-cell memory formation after mild COVID-19. TCRdb ran MiXCR on the 5' RACE reads and lists one entry per CDR3 protein. This sample has about 420,000 distinct CDR3 sequences, with 23% found just once. The specimen was PBMCs or a T cell subset sorted from them (not recorded which). The receptors shown here come from an adult woman who had mild COVID-19 (a few samples of this study predate the infection). Cell type and time point are not known. Each CDR3 is given with its conserved first and last residue. Each record gives: V gene, J gene, clone size, D gene, CDR3 protein, CDR3 DNA. The D gene is left open where the match is weak. The size entry is marked missing in some rows and otherwise reads once, few, many or a size class.

TRBV6-5	TRBJ2-7	.	TRBD2	CASSYIVAGGPHYEQYF	TGTGCCAGCAGTTACATAGTAGCGGGGGGGCCTCACTACGAGCAGTACTTC
TRBV12-3/TRBV12-4	TRBJ1-1	few	.	CASSKKVLNTEAFF	TGTGCCAGCAGTAAAAAAGTGTTGAACACTGAAGCTTTCTTT
TRBV25-1	TRBJ1-3	.	.	CASSREISGNTIYF	TGTGCCAGCAGTAGGGAGATCTCTGGAAACACCATATATTTT
TRBV7-8	TRBJ2-1	few	.	CASSPGAGVNEQFF	TGTGCCAGCAGCCCGGGGGCAGGGGTCAATGAGCAGTTCTTC
TRBV12-3/TRBV12-4	TRBJ2-2	.	.	CANTLDTHPGELFF	TGTGCCAACACCCTGGACACCCACCCCGGGGAGCTGTTTTTT
TRBV11-2	TRBJ2-2	few	.	CASSPGKGWGTGELFF	TGTGCCAGCAGCCCAGGGAAGGGCTGGGGCACCGGGGAGCTGTTTTTT
TRBV7-3	TRBJ2-7	few	.	CASSLTGGSTYEQYF	TGTGCCAGCAGCTTAACCGGGGGCAGCACCTACGAGCAGTACTTC
TRBV12-3/TRBV12-4	TRBJ1-2	many	.	CASGNREAWGYTF	TGTGCCAGCGGGAACAGGGAGGCGTGGGGCTACACCTTC
TRBV27	TRBJ2-2	few	TRBD2	CASSLSGGITNTGELFF	TGTGCCAGCAGTTTATCGGGGGGGATCACGAACACCGGGGAGCTGTTTTTT
TRBV29-1	TRBJ2-1	.	TRBD2	CSVEAGGPSSYNEQFF	TGCAGCGTTGAGGCGGGAGGCCCGAGCTCCTACAATGAGCAGTTCTTC
TRBV29-1	TRBJ2-1	few	TRBD1	CSVDDRGSYNEQFF	TGCAGCGTTGACGACAGGGGGAGTTACAATGAGCAGTTCTTC
TRBV30	TRBJ1-1	.	.	CAWSDGTPNTEAFF	TGTGCCTGGAGTGATGGGACTCCAAACACTGAAGCTTTCTTT
TRBV7-2	TRBJ2-2	few	.	CASSLGVGTNTGELFF	TGTGCCAGCAGCTTAGGGGTAGGAACAAACACCGGGGAGCTGTTTTTT
TRBV20-1	TRBJ2-1	.	.	CSAREVTRGAEFF	TGCAGTGCTAGAGAAGTAACACGGGGGGCCGAGTTCTTC
TRBV30	TRBJ2-7	.	TRBD1	CAWSRGTGVDEQYF	TGTGCCTGGAGTCGGGGGACAGGGGTGGACGAGCAGTACTTC
TRBV2	TRBJ2-3	few	TRBD2	CASSGQRESGGTDTQYF	TGTGCCAGCAGTGGCCAGCGGGAGTCTGGTGGGACAGATACGCAGTATTTT
TRBV24-1	TRBJ2-7	.	.	CATSEGRRFREQYF	TGTGCCACCAGTGAGGGCAGGAGGTTTCGCGAGCAGTACTTC
TRBV7-2	TRBJ2-3	few	TRBD1	CASSLRGQGPTDTQYF	TGTGCCAGCAGCTTAAGAGGACAGGGGCCCACAGATACGCAGTATTTT
TRBV15	TRBJ2-7	.	TRBD2	CATSSSGVSSGRVAYEQYF	TGTGCCACCAGCTCCTCTGGGGTCTCTAGCGGGAGGGTGGCCTACGAGCAGTACTTC
TRBV12-3/TRBV12-4	TRBJ2-3	once	TRBD2	CASSLPGAGGGTDTQYF	TGTGCCAGCAGCCTCCCGGGGGCGGGGGGGGGCACAGATACGCAGTATTTT
TRBV12-3/TRBV12-4	TRBJ1-1	few	.	CASRMSGHTEAFF	TGTGCCAGCAGGATGTCAGGGCACACTGAAGCTTTCTTT
TRBV24-1	TRBJ2-1	.	TRBD2	CATSETGTRTNEQFF	TGTGCCACCAGTGAGACCGGGACTAGAACCAATGAGCAGTTCTTC
TRBV7-2	TRBJ2-2	.	TRBD2	CASSLVGAGNTGELFF	TGTGCCAGCAGCTTAGTTGGAGCGGGAAACACCGGGGAGCTGTTTTTT
TRBV6-5	TRBJ1-2	.	.	CASSYSSQTPYGYTF	TGTGCCAGCAGTTACTCGAGTCAGACCCCCTATGGCTACACCTTC
TRBV7-2	TRBJ1-2	few	.	CASSLATGGYGYTF	TGTGCCAGCAGCTTAGCGACAGGAGGTTATGGCTACACCTTC
TRBV2	TRBJ2-7	.	.	CASRMDGEQYF	TGTGCCAGCAGGATGGACGGTGAGCAGTACTTC
TRBV20-1	TRBJ2-3	.	.	CSASRLVGGTDTQYF	TGCAGTGCTAGCCGACTAGTAGGTGGAACAGATACGCAGTATTTT
TRBV25-1	TRBJ2-7	many	.	CASSSHGYEQYF	TGTGCCAGCAGTTCCCACGGTTACGAGCAGTACTTC